Each of the 2 T cell receptor beta chains below was sequenced from the same sample in a study of T cell responses to AZD1222 COVID-19 vaccine. TCRdb's table, derived via immunoSEQ multiplex PCR, lists solely in-frame clones and lacks some. Of some 89,000 clones listed, roughly 88% were seen once; the top ten hold around 5.1%. Sequenced here: peripheral blood, sampled on day 0 of MenACWY control vaccination. Every receptor here comes from an adult in good health.

The genes are TRBV7-9 and TRBJ1-5; weak D call: TRBD1 (5 bases). CDR1 and CDR2 from the germline V gene are SEHNR and FQNEAQ (reference sequence). V was cut by 3 bases and J by 4 bases, with 16 bases left in between. The CDR3 is made up of 16 amino acids. The CDR3 bases are TGTGCCAGCAGCTTTGATGGGGGTGCTAGTAATCAGCCCCAGCATTTT. This gives the protein CASSFDGGASNQPQHF.

The chain combines TRBV6-4 with TRBJ2-1; TRBD2 matches at 9 bases. The junction had 6 bases not matched to a gene; V was cut back by 3 bases and J by 6 bases. There are 15 residues in the CDR3. CDR1 and CDR2 (germline): MRHNA, SNTAGT. CDR3 sequence: CASSESGRPGNEQFF. The CDR3, as DNA: TGTGCCAGCAGTGAAAGCGGGAGGCCGGGCAATGAGCAGTTCTTC.